These 18 T cell receptor beta chains share one sample of origin, sequenced in a study of cytomegalovirus exposure and HLA in healthy donors. Amplification used 60 Vbeta primers and 13 Jbeta primers. Some clones are missing from TCRdb's copy, which holds only in-frame ones; the method was immunoSEQ multiplex PCR. The data hold around 100,000 clones, with about four fifths observed a single time. Sequences were obtained from PBMCs. These receptors came from a female donor in good health and CMV-seropositive.

The rearrangement uses TRBV7-9 and TRBJ2-2; 7 bases are a match to TRBD1. The CDR3 sequence is 15 residues long. V shed 6 bases and J 1 base; nucleotides not matched to a gene: 5. CDR1 is SEHNR and CDR2 is FQNEAQ in the germline V gene (reference sequence). DNA of the CDR3: TGTGCCAGCAGAGGGGCAGGGGGGAACACCGGGGAGCTGTTTTTT. It translates to CASRGAGGNTGELFF.

This clone turned up a few times. The J gene is TRBJ2-1, the V gene TRBV7-8; TRBD1 is a possible D gene (6 bases). Trimming pared 5 bases from V and 9 bases from J, leaving 14 bases between. Per the germline V gene, CDR1 is SGHVS and CDR2 is FQNEAQ. There are 13 residues in the CDR3. The chain's CDR3 is CASSPKRGFEQFF. Here the CDR3 DNA reads TGTGCCAGCAGCCCTAAAAGGGGGTTTGAGCAGTTCTTC.

The chain is built from TRBV23-1 and TRBJ2-5, with D tentatively TRBD1 (6 bases). TRBV23-1 is marked as an open reading frame, function uncertain. The CDR3 contains 14 residues. V was cut by 8 bases and J by 1 base, with 14 bases left in between. This CDR3 reads CASPPGHLQETQYF. The CDR3 DNA reads TGCGCCAGCCCCCCGGGACACCTCCAAGAGACCCAGTACTTC.

V and J are TRBV5-6 and TRBJ2-1; D might be TRBD1 (5 bases). Trimming pared 0 bases from V and 4 bases from J, leaving 11 bases between. Germline CDR1 SGHDT, CDR2 YYEEEE. The CDR3 extends over 15 amino acids. Here the CDR3 reads CASSLESGWYNEQFF. CDR3 coding DNA: TGTGCCAGCAGCTTGGAATCAGGGTGGTACAATGAGCAGTTCTTC. The full variable domain, in which reference TRBV5-6 and TRBJ2-1 provide the parts outside the CDR3, is DAGVTQSPTHLIKTRGQQVTLRCSPKSGHDTVSWYQQALGQGPQFIFQYYEEEERQRGNFPDRFSGHQFPNYSSELNVNALLLGDSALYLCASSLESGWYNEQFFGPGTRLTVL.

This clone was seen only once. J is TRBJ2-7 and V is TRBV29-1; 13 bases fit TRBD2. V gave up 4 bases and J gave up 9 bases; unmatched junction bases: 6. Germline V gives CDR1 SQVTM, CDR2 ANQGSEA. The CDR3 runs to 13 residues. Here the CDR3 reads CSVGLAGGEGQYF. The CDR3 nucleotides read TGCAGCGTTGGACTAGCGGGGGGTGAGGGGCAGTACTTC.

In its sample, this clone was seen once. One end of the junction does not line up with germline, which may come from a read error. This chain joins TRBV7-9 and TRBJ2-1, with 12 bases fitting TRBD2. This CDR3 contains 17 residues. Germline-derived CDR1 and CDR2 are SEHNR and FQNEAQ (reference sequence). The CDR3 DNA sequence: TGTTCCAGCAGCCCCCCCCTAGCGGGAGGGCCGGGGAATGAGCAGTTCTTC. Translated, it gives CSSSPPLAGGPGNEQFF.

The V and J genes are TRBV27 and TRBJ2-7; a weak D match, TRBD1 (6 bases). This CDR3 comprises 13 residues. Per the germline V gene, CDR1 is MNHEY and CDR2 is SMNVEV (reference sequence). Deletions cut 6 bases from V and 1 base from J, with 10 bases between. In DNA form, the CDR3 reads TGTGCCAGCAGACCCGGACAGTCCTACGAGCAGTACTTC. As protein: CASRPGQSYEQYF.

There are a few counts of this clone. This chain links TRBV7-9 with TRBJ2-7, with TRBD1 matching over 7 bases. Trimming at V came to 7 bases and at J to 3 bases, leaving 3 bases not matched to a gene. Germline assignment: CDR1 SEHNR and CDR2 FQNEAQ (reference sequence). The CDR3 length is 12 residues. For the CDR3, the DNA is TGTGCCAGCACTAACAGGGGCTACGAGCAGTACTTC. Protein product: CASTNRGYEQYF.

The chain employs TRBV19 and TRBJ2-7, with 10 positions matching TRBD2. Trimming removed 8 bases from V and 2 bases from J; junction bases left unmatched: 6. There are 14 residues in the CDR3. Germline values: CDR1 LNHDA, CDR2 SQIVND (reference sequence). In DNA form, the CDR3 reads TGTGCCAGTCGGTGGACTAGCGGAACCTACGAGCAGTACTTC. Its protein is CASRWTSGTYEQYF.

The chain uses TRBV28 and TRBJ1-4, with D hard to call. There are 12 residues in the CDR3. The germline V gene has CDR1 MDHEN and CDR2 SYDVKM. V gave up 7 bases and J gave up 8 bases, with 11 bases separating them. CDR3 DNA sequence: TGTGCCAGCAATCAAGTCGAGGAAAAACTGTTTTTT. Encoded protein: CASNQVEEKLFF.

CDR3 sequence: CASSGAGDQTDTQYF. The CDR3 DNA reads TGCGCCAGCAGTGGAGCGGGAGACCAAACAGATACGCAGTATTTT. The chain is built from TRBV10-2 and TRBJ2-3, with TRBD2 identical over 8 bases. Trimming at V came to 4 bases and at J to 3 bases, leaving 6 bases not matched to a gene. This CDR3 spans 15 amino acids. CDR1 and CDR2 (germline): WSHSY, SAAADI.

The V call is TRBV7-9, the J call TRBJ2-1; 9 nucleotides agree with TRBD1. Per germline, CDR1 SEHNR and CDR2 FQNEAQ (reference sequence). The CDR3 runs 15 residues. V lost 7 bases to trimming and J lost 3 bases; unmatched junction nucleotides: 7. The CDR3 here is CASTPGQGFYNEQFF. CDR3 nucleotide sequence: TGTGCCAGCACCCCGGGACAGGGATTCTACAATGAGCAGTTCTTC.

V gene TRBV7-8 combines with J gene TRBJ2-7; 8 nucleotides align to TRBD2. The trim removed 4 bases at V and 6 bases at J, leaving 14 bases unmatched. In germline, CDR1 is SGHVS, CDR2 FQNEAQ. The CDR3 covers 16 residues. In DNA, the CDR3 is TGTGCCAGCAGCTCATATGGGGGGACTAGGCCGTCCGAGCAGTACTTC. Translating gives CASSSYGGTRPSEQYF.

The rearrangement joins TRBV7-8 to TRBJ1-5, with unresolved D. Germline V gene sequence: CDR1 SGHVS, CDR2 FQNEAQ. The germline V and J ends were trimmed by 4 bases and 5 bases, with 9 bases remaining between them. CDR3 length: 13 amino acids. This chain's CDR3 is CASSSARYQPQHF. In DNA, the CDR3 is TGTGCCAGCAGCTCCGCCAGGTATCAGCCCCAGCATTTT.

This chain connects TRBV29-1 to TRBJ1-1, with 9 nucleotides matching TRBD1. Per the germline V gene, CDR1 is SQVTM and CDR2 is ANQGSEA. Trimming at V came to 6 bases and at J to 1 base, leaving 6 bases not matched to a gene. CDR3 length: 14 amino acids. CDR3: CSVKAGQGNTEAFF. CDR3 sequence (DNA): TGCAGCGTCAAAGCGGGACAGGGGAACACTGAAGCTTTCTTT.

The rearrangement uses TRBV5-1 and TRBJ2-7, with TRBD2 identical over 9 bases. After removal of 4 bases from V and 5 bases from J, the junction contained 7 bases not matched to a gene. Germline CDR1 reads SGHRS; CDR2 reads YFSETQ. This CDR3 has 14 residues. The CDR3 region has the DNA TGCGCCAGCAGCCTTAGCGGGAGAGCTGACGAGCAGTACTTC. It is translated as CASSLSGRADEQYF.

This chain joins TRBV5-1 and TRBJ1-6; possibly TRBD1 for D (5 bases). The CDR3 spans 15 residues. The germline gives CDR1 SGHRS, CDR2 YFSETQ. Trimming took off 0 bases at V and 7 bases at J, with 11 bases between the two ends. For the CDR3, the DNA is TGCGCCAGCAGCTTGGAAGGGGAATCGAATTCACCCCTCCACTTT. Its translation: CASSLEGESNSPLHF.

V is TRBV18 and J is TRBJ2-2; the D gene is possibly TRBD2 (6 bases). Trimming removed 3 bases from V and 1 base from J, with 6 bases in between. This CDR3 is 14 amino acids long. Germline CDR1 and CDR2: KGHSH and LQKENI. In DNA, the CDR3 is TGTGCCAGCTCACCTAGCGGGAACACCGGGGAGCTGTTTTTT. Its translation: CASSPSGNTGELFF. The entire variable domain, with the rest obtained from reference TRBV18 and TRBJ2-2, is as follows: NAGVMQNPRHLVRRRGQEARLRCSPMKGHSHVYWYRQLPEEGLKFMVYLQKENIIDESGMPKERFSAEFPKEGPSILRIQQVVRGDSAAYFCASSPSGNTGELFFGEGSRLTVL.